This T cell receptor (beta chain) was obtained from a study of CD8 T cells in Susac syndrome. The CDR3 contains 13 residues. CDR1 and CDR2 from the germline V gene are MNHNS and SASEGT. Trimming removed 10 bases from V and 3 bases from J; junction bases left unmatched: 8. TCR beta sequencing covered blood CD8+ and CD4+ T cells. The multiple sclerosis controls were treatment-naive patients, and their relapsing-remitting disease was stable or active. Bulk CD8+ and CD4+ cells came from magnetic negative isolation; CD8+ TEMRA by FACS. This clonotype showed up just once. Reverse transcription of roughly 0.45 to 1 ug RNA used random hexamers. The TCR beta CDR3 was amplified by immunoSEQ multiplex PCR across 54 Vbeta, 13 Jbeta. A single record per CDR3 protein comes from TCRdb applying MiXCR to the immunoSEQ multiplex PCR reads. This table has around 280,000 distinct CDR3 sequences, more than 75% appearing once.

The sequence was collected from a human donor with multiple sclerosis. The rearrangement uses TRBV6-1 and TRBJ2-7, with 8 bases identical to TRBD2. The source material was CD8+ T cells from PBMCs. CDR3 sequence: CATPGTSFYEQYF. The DNA of the CDR3 is TGTGCCACTCCGGGGACTAGTTTCTACGAGCAGTACTTC.